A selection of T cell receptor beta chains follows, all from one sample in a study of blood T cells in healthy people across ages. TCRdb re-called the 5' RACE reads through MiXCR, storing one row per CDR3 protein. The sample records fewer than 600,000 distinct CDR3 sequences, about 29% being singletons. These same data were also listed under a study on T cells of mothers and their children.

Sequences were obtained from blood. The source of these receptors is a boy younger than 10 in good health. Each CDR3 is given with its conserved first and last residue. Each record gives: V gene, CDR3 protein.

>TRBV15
CATSRDSRGGLETQYF
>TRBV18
CASSPSTAFQFF
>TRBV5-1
CASSLGANDNEQFF
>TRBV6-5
CASSQGQGGRYGYTF
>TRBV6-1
CASSDAGDEKLFF
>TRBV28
CASSPAGHDYDYTF
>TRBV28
CASTLRDNYGYTF
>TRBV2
CASSEGKTQYF
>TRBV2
CASRTSGRRGQETQYF
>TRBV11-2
CASSLVGTSGSKQFF
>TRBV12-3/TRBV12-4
CASKPGLALPGANVLTF
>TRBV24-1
CATSDPAGVGNYNEQFF
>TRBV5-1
CASSLDPALKNIQYF
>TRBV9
CANSADGYGYTF
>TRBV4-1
CASSQDRGFEEKLFF
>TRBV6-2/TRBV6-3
CASSHTGMGYNEQFF
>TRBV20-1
CSAPTSGGGGTQYF
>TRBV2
CASSVPGTASYEQYF
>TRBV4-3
CASSQSITDYEQYF
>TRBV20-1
CSASFTSGSRTQYF
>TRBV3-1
CASSQRQGFYGYTF
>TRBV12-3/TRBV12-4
CASSPGDQPQHF